Listed below are T cell receptor beta chains from one sample, sequenced in a study of OX40 agonist ivuxolimab in advanced cancers. Generated by immunoSEQ multiplex PCR, the TCRdb table keeps only in-frame clones and is missing some. The sample carries 110,000 or so clones, more than 85% recorded once. The sample here was CD4+ or CD8+ T cells sorted from blood, taken in a trial of the OX40 agonist ivuxolimab. The receptors were gathered from an adult with an advanced solid tumor such as melanoma, head and neck, liver or kidney cancer. The CDR3 runs from the conserved cysteine through the conserved F or W. The D gene is left open where the match is weak. Size values are once, few and many counts, or a class for expanded clones, and some rows have none.

j_call,v_call,clone_size,d_call,cdr3_nt,cdr3_aa
TRBJ1-2,TRBV9,.,.,TGTGCCAGCAGCGGTTTACCGGGACATTCTAACTATGGCTACACCTTC,CASSGLPGHSNYGYTF
TRBJ1-1,TRBV29-1,few,TRBD1,TGCAGCGTTGAACCGGGACAGTGGGGGAACACTGAAGCTTTCTTT,CSVEPGQWGNTEAFF
TRBJ2-2,TRBV6-5,.,TRBD1,TGTGCCAGCAGTTACTTCGGGACAGGGGGGACCGGGGAGCTGTTTTTT,CASSYFGTGGTGELFF
TRBJ2-1,TRBV18,.,TRBD2,TGTGCCAGCTCAAGGGGACTAGCGGGAGAGGGCGATGAGCAGTTCTTC,CASSRGLAGEGDEQFF
TRBJ2-1,TRBV6-1,.,.,TGTGCCAGCAGCGGGAATGAGCAGTTCTTC,CASSGNEQFF
TRBJ1-5,TRBV5-6,.,TRBD1,TGTGCCAGCAGCCTCTGGACAGGGGTTAGCAATCAGCCCCAGCATTTT,CASSLWTGVSNQPQHF
TRBJ2-2,TRBV5-1,.,.,TGCGCCAGCAGCTTGGACGGTCAGGGGCGTGTGCTCGGGGAGCTGTTTTTT,CASSLDGQGRVLGELFF
TRBJ1-4,TRBV5-1,.,.,TGCGCCAGCAGCCCAGGCCTGCGGGTTGAAAAACTGTTTTTT,CASSPGLRVEKLFF
TRBJ2-7,TRBV7-9,.,TRBD1,TGTGCCAGCAGCTTAGGGCAGGGGGCTGCCCACGAGCAGTACTTC,CASSLGQGAAHEQYF
TRBJ2-5,TRBV5-6,.,.,TGTGCCAGCAGTCGGACTGGCCCTGAGACCCAGTACTTC,CASSRTGPETQYF
TRBJ2-3,TRBV5-1,.,.,TGCGCCAGCAGCTTCCCGGGGGCAGATACGCAGTATTTT,CASSFPGADTQYF
TRBJ2-7,TRBV7-2,.,.,TGTGCCAGCAGCTTGGAACAGGGAAGGCAGTACTTC,CASSLEQGRQYF
TRBJ1-2,TRBV9,.,TRBD1,TGTGCCAGCAGCGTAGGGCCACAGGGGGGTATTGAGGGCTACACCTTC,CASSVGPQGGIEGYTF
TRBJ2-7,TRBV7-3,.,.,TGTGCCAGCAGCTTAATGCGGGCCGAGCAGTACTTC,CASSLMRAEQYF
TRBJ1-5,TRBV19,few,.,TGTGCCAGTAGTACCTATGCCGGGACACATCAGCCCCAGCATTTT,CASSTYAGTHQPQHF
TRBJ1-4,TRBV6-1,.,.,TGTGCCAGCAATATGGGACTCGGTGGTGAAAAACTGTTTTTT,CASNMGLGGEKLFF
TRBJ2-1,TRBV5-1,.,.,TGCGCCAGCCTTACAGAGGGGAACGGATACAATGAGCAGTTCTTC,CASLTEGNGYNEQFF